A selection of T cell receptor beta chains follows, all from one sample in a study of beta chain features in type 1 diabetes. Repertoires were generated with immunoSEQ multiplex PCR, while TCRdb's copy carries only in-frame clones and drops some. The sample has about 160,000 clones, 6.5% to 10% seen once. Source material: central memory CD4+ T cells from blood. These TCRs come from a woman aged 18-29 years with type 1 diabetes. CDR3s include the opening cysteine and the closing phenylalanine or tryptophan. The D gene is left open where the match is weak. Clone sizes are given selectively: once, few, many, or a class where the clone is expanded.

TGTGCCAGTAGTGAGACAGTTTTCTCTGGTAGAGGCTACACCTTC	CASSETVFSGRGYTF	TRBJ1-2	TRBV19	-	-
TGTGCCAGCAGCCAAGCGTCTGGGGCCGGGACTAGTATACACCATGAGCAGTTCTTC	CASSQASGAGTSIHHEQFF	TRBJ2-1	TRBV4-2	TRBD2	few
TGTGCCAGCTCACCACCTTCCCGGGGGGAAGCTTTCTTT	CASSPPSRGEAFF	TRBJ1-1	TRBV18	-	once
TGTGCCGCAGGGGCTGGGAGCACAGATACGCAGTATTTT	CAAGAGSTDTQYF	TRBJ2-3	TRBV7-2	-	-
TGTGCCAGCAGCTTAACTACTAGCGGGGGTACTAGCACAGATACGCAGTATTTT	CASSLTTSGGTSTDTQYF	TRBJ2-3	TRBV7-2	TRBD2	-
TGTGCCAGCAGCCAGATGACTAGCAGCTACGAGCAGTACTTC	CASSQMTSSYEQYF	TRBJ2-7	TRBV4-2	TRBD2	few
TGTGCCTGGAGTGTTTCGGAGACCCAGTACTTC	CAWSVSETQYF	TRBJ2-5	TRBV30	-	-
TGTGCCAGCTCACCAAGGGGTCGGACAGGGGGCTCGGGCGAGCAGTACTTC	CASSPRGRTGGSGEQYF	TRBJ2-7	TRBV18	TRBD1	-
TGCGCCAGCAGTCGACAGGGCCGGAGTGAAGCTTTCTTT	CASSRQGRSEAFF	TRBJ1-1	TRBV4-3	TRBD1	-
TGTGCCAGCAGTTTACGTTGGACAGGGGTACATGGCTACACCTTC	CASSLRWTGVHGYTF	TRBJ1-2	TRBV27	TRBD1	-
TGCGCCAGCAGCTTGGATCCAGGGGACAACATTCAGTACTTC	CASSLDPGDNIQYF	TRBJ2-4	TRBV5-1	-	few
TGTGCCAGCAGTGGCACCGGGGGTGTTGGAAACACCATATATTTT	CASSGTGGVGNTIYF	TRBJ1-3	TRBV2	-	few
TGTGCCAGCAGCGCGGGGAGAGGGATCACAGATACGCAGTATTTT	CASSAGRGITDTQYF	TRBJ2-3	TRBV9	-	-
TGTGCCAGCAGCCAGTATCAGAACACTGAAGCTTTCTTT	CASSQYQNTEAFF	TRBJ1-1	TRBV7-3	-	-
TGTGCCAGCAGACGCGACTCCTACGAGCAGTACTTC	CASRRDSYEQYF	TRBJ2-7	TRBV7-2	-	few
TGTGCCAGCAGCCCTCAGGGGATGGGTGAAAAACTGTTTTTT	CASSPQGMGEKLFF	TRBJ1-4	TRBV7-9	-	few
TGCGCCAGCAGCCGCATCGACAGGAAGGACACTGAAGCTTTCTTT	CASSRIDRKDTEAFF	TRBJ1-1	TRBV4-3	-	-
TGCGCCAGCAGCCTTCAACTTGCGATCTCCTACGAGCAGTACTTC	CASSLQLAISYEQYF	TRBJ2-7	TRBV5-1	-	few
TGTGCCAGCTCACCAAGGACGGGGGAGACCCAGTACTTC	CASSPRTGETQYF	TRBJ2-5	TRBV18	-	few
TGTGCCAGCAGCACCCGGACAGGGGGCGAAGACGAGCAGTACTTC	CASSTRTGGEDEQYF	TRBJ2-7	TRBV4-2	TRBD1	few
TGCAGCGTTAAAAATGGAGACTCCGTCAGTCGGGGCTACACCTTC	CSVKNGDSVSRGYTF	TRBJ1-2	TRBV29-1	-	-
TGCAGCGCTAAAGGACAGGGGGCGAGGAATGAGCAGTTCTTC	CSAKGQGARNEQFF	TRBJ2-1	TRBV29-1	TRBD1	few
TGTGCCAGCAGTTTTTGGGGGACAGGGAGGTACGAGCAGTACTTC	CASSFWGTGRYEQYF	TRBJ2-7	TRBV28	TRBD1	few
TGTGCCAGCAGCCAAGAACTAGCGAGCCAGCAGTTCTTC	CASSQELASQQFF	TRBJ2-1	TRBV14	TRBD2	-
TGTGCCAGCAGCCAGAGGATAACAGGGAACACCGGGGAGCTGTTTTTT	CASSQRITGNTGELFF	TRBJ2-2	TRBV11-3	-	many
TGCAGTGCTCCAGACAACTACGAGCAGTACTTC	CSAPDNYEQYF	TRBJ2-7	TRBV20-1	-	-
TGCGCCAGCAGTTACTCCCCGGGACAGGGACCCTACGAGCAGTACTTC	CASSYSPGQGPYEQYF	TRBJ2-7	TRBV5-1	TRBD1	few
TGCGCCAGCAGCCAAGATGAAACCCCAGGAACTGAAGCTTTCTTT	CASSQDETPGTEAFF	TRBJ1-1	TRBV4-3	-	-
TGTGCCTGGAGTGTATTAGCCCAGCGGTACTACAATGAGCAGTTCTTC	CAWSVLAQRYYNEQFF	TRBJ2-1	TRBV30	-	-
TGTGCCAGTAGTATAGCTCACAGCGGGGTGAGCTCCTACAATGAGCAGTTCTTC	CASSIAHSGVSSYNEQFF	TRBJ2-1	TRBV19	TRBD2	-
TGCGCCAGCAGCTTGGGACTCTCCTACAATGAGCAGTTCTTC	CASSLGLSYNEQFF	TRBJ2-1	TRBV5-1	-	-
TGTGCCAGCTTGGCCCGACAGGGGAGGCAGCCCCAGCATTTT	CASLARQGRQPQHF	TRBJ1-5	TRBV6-6	TRBD1	few
TGTGCCAGCAGCTACAGGAACACTGAAGCTTTCTTT	CASSYRNTEAFF	TRBJ1-1	TRBV7-2	-	-
TGTGCCAGCAGCCCGTCGGGGCGGGGCCTCGAGCAGTACTTC	CASSPSGRGLEQYF	TRBJ2-7	TRBV7-2	-	few
TGTGCCAGCAGCGCCTACGGTAATGAAAAACTGTTTTTT	CASSAYGNEKLFF	TRBJ1-4	TRBV9	-	few
TGTGCCTGCACCCCAGGCCTACGCACAGATACGCAGTATTTT	CACTPGLRTDTQYF	TRBJ2-3	TRBV30	-	few
TGCGCCAGCAGCTTGGCCCAATCAGGCCGAAACAATGAGCAGTTCTTC	CASSLAQSGRNNEQFF	TRBJ2-1	TRBV5-1	-	few
TGTGCCAGCAGCCGGTTGAGCAATCAGCCCCAGCATTTT	CASSRLSNQPQHF	TRBJ1-5	TRBV7-9	-	few
TGTGCCAGCAGTTCCACTGGCGGGAGATCCCTCGAGCAGTACTTC	CASSSTGGRSLEQYF	TRBJ2-7	TRBV28	TRBD2	few
TGTGCCAGCAGTACACCCAGAAGCTCCTACAATGAGCAGTTCTTC	CASSTPRSSYNEQFF	TRBJ2-1	TRBV9	-	-
TGTGCCAGCTCACCGGGCAGCAATCAGCCCCAGCATTTT	CASSPGSNQPQHF	TRBJ1-5	TRBV18	-	few
TGTGCCAGCAGTGAAGGGGGGCCTTACAATGAGCAGTTCTTC	CASSEGGPYNEQFF	TRBJ2-1	TRBV2	-	few
TGTGCTAGCAGCGCCCGGGACAAGCAGTTCTTC	CASSARDKQFF	TRBJ2-1	TRBV7-7	-	few
TGTGCCAGCAGTCCTGTCGGTCCGTCGTTGGGCTACACCTTC	CASSPVGPSLGYTF	TRBJ1-2	TRBV11-2	-	few
TGTGCCAGCAGTGAGGGGGCCCGGGAGACCCAGTACTTC	CASSEGARETQYF	TRBJ2-5	TRBV6-1	-	-
TGTGCCAGCAGCCCATTGGGGTTAGGCAGGGGGAATAATTCACCCCTCCACTTT	CASSPLGLGRGNNSPLHF	TRBJ1-6	TRBV11-1	TRBD1	few
TGCGCCAGCAGCCAAGGTCACAGGGAGGGGGAAAAACTGTTTTTT	CASSQGHREGEKLFF	TRBJ1-4	TRBV4-1	-	-
TGTGCCAGCAGTTACGGGGGGGCTGTCGGCTACGAGCAGTACTTC	CASSYGGAVGYEQYF	TRBJ2-7	TRBV6-5	-	-
TGTGCCAGCAGCATTGGACTAGCGGAAACTAATGAGCAGTTCTTC	CASSIGLAETNEQFF	TRBJ2-1	TRBV9	TRBD2	few
TGTGCCAGCAGCCCTTCCTCCCGACTAGCGGGGGAGCAGTTCTTC	CASSPSSRLAGEQFF	TRBJ2-1	TRBV11-2	TRBD2	few
TGTGCCAGCAGCTTAGGCGCTAGGGGAGGGTTTAATGAAAAACTGTTTTTT	CASSLGARGGFNEKLFF	TRBJ1-4	TRBV7-2	-	-
TGTGCCAGTAGGGGTCAAGAGACCCAGTACTTC	CASRGQETQYF	TRBJ2-5	TRBV28	-	few
TGTGCCAGCAGAAGACAGTCTGAAGCTTTCTTT	CASRRQSEAFF	TRBJ1-1	TRBV6-5	-	-
TGTGCCAGCGTCTTACAGGGTTGGGGGAACTATGGCTACACCTTC	CASVLQGWGNYGYTF	TRBJ1-2	TRBV6-5	-	few
TGTGCCAGCAGCTTGGAATTCCGTTTTAGCTACAATGAGCAGTTCTTC	CASSLEFRFSYNEQFF	TRBJ2-1	TRBV5-6	-	-
TGTGCCAGCAGTCCCCTTCTCTACAATGAGCAGTTCTTC	CASSPLLYNEQFF	TRBJ2-1	TRBV28	-	few
TGTGCCAGCAGCTTCGGGGGTTTGGGTGACACCATATATTTT	CASSFGGLGDTIYF	TRBJ1-3	TRBV5-6	-	few
TGTGCCAGCAGCCCCCGGGCGGGCGGCAGGATTACAGATACGCAGTATTTT	CASSPRAGGRITDTQYF	TRBJ2-3	TRBV7-9	-	few